The T cell receptor (beta chain) under discussion was sequenced for a study of T cells after yellow fever vaccination. Study-level findings and limits: Weaker in magnitude, the secondary response showed a faster peak on day 5 versus 15. Repertoires sorted by FACS could include abundant clonotypes that are contaminants from the bulk population.

This clonotype was counted a few times. What it binds is not known. Losses at the gene ends were 2 bases for V and 2 bases for J; bases not matched to a gene: 15. The CDR3 has 20 amino acids. TCRdb reprocessed the 5' RACE reads with MiXCR, giving one entry per CDR3 protein. Of 500,000 to 650,000 distinct CDR3 sequences in the sample, roughly an eighth were seen once. Here the sequenced sample was PBMCs, taken on the day of the yellow fever booster vaccination. The TCR comes from a man in his thirties or forties who received the YFV17D yellow fever vaccine. The chain employs TRBV23-1 and TRBJ2-7; 13 bases agree with TRBD2. TRBV23-1 is an ORF for which the function is uncertain. The CDR3 coding sequence is TGCGCCAGCAGTCAACCCCAGACTAGCGGGAGGCCTCTTTACACCTACGAGCAGTACTTC. Protein sequence: CASSQPQTSGRPLYTYEQYF.